This TCR beta chain stems from a study of technical replicates of blood from a few donors. Germline V CDR1 and CDR2: SGHDT, YYEEEE. Deletions cut 2 bases from V and 6 bases from J, with 6 bases between. This CDR3 has 12 residues. Some clones are missing from TCRdb's copy, which holds only in-frame ones; the method was immunoSEQ multiplex PCR. Of 70,000 to 85,000 clones listed, roughly 89% are singletons. Source material: T cells isolated from PBMCs. The receptor was isolated from a human donor in good health. V usage is TRBV5-6 and J usage is TRBJ2-1, with D hard to call. In DNA, the CDR3 is TGTGCCAGCAGCTTCCCAGGCAATGAGCAGTTCTTC. Translated: CASSFPGNEQFF.